This is a list of T cell receptor beta chains from one sample in a study of metastatic and nonmetastatic thyroid tumors. TCRdb used MiXCR to call clones anew from the PCR reads. Here the sample spans about 12,000 clones, around an eighth being singletons. Sequencing was carried out using blood. The receptors stem from a female donor with papillary thyroid cancer or a benign thyroid nodule (not recorded which). Some clones in this sample may be carry-over from other donors' samples. The CDR3 runs from the conserved cysteine through the conserved F or W. D genes are given only for firm matches. Clone size is not always given. Where it is, it says once, few, many or a class for expanded clones.

clone_size d_call j_call v_call cdr3_aa cdr3_nt
many TRBD1 TRBJ2-3 TRBV2 CASSGTTGVTDTQYF TGTGCCAGCAGTGGGACGACAGGGGTCACAGATACGCAGTATTTT
medium-sized - TRBJ1-2 TRBV19 CASSAEQGTYGYTF TGTGCCAGTAGTGCAGAACAGGGTACCTATGGCTACACCTTC
- - TRBJ1-2 TRBV30 CAWSPPTGLEVYGYTF TGTGCCTGGTCGCCGCCCACAGGGTTAGAAGTTTATGGCTACACCTTC
many TRBD1 TRBJ2-7 TRBV7-2 CASSYTWTGTYEQYF TGTGCCAGCAGCTATACCTGGACAGGGACCTACGAGCAGTACTTC
medium-sized - TRBJ1-3 TRBV6-1 CASSRDPGNTIYF TGTGCCAGCAGTCGCGACCCAGGAAACACCATATATTTT
medium-sized TRBD1 TRBJ1-2 TRBV6-2/TRBV6-3 CASSYRTGKGYGYTF TGTGCCAGCAGTTACCGGACAGGGAAGGGCTATGGCTACACCTTC
medium-sized - TRBJ2-3 TRBV28 CASSLNSGLWGADTQYF TGTGCCAGCAGTTTAAACAGCGGACTCTGGGGCGCAGATACGCAGTATTTT
many TRBD2 TRBJ2-2 TRBV20-1 CSARLAGENTGELFF TGCAGTGCTAGACTAGCGGGGGAAAACACCGGGGAGCTGTTTTTT
many - TRBJ2-1 TRBV7-9 CASSSRTEEQFF TGTGCCAGCAGCTCCCGAACGGAGGAGCAGTTCTTC
many - TRBJ1-1 TRBV18 CASSPPMRGGTEAFF TGTGCCAGCTCACCACCAATGCGGGGAGGCACTGAAGCTTTCTTT
medium-sized TRBD2 TRBJ2-2 TRBV6-1 CASMGSGGDTGELFF TGTGCCAGCATGGGAAGCGGGGGAGACACCGGGGAGCTGTTTTTT
many - TRBJ2-5 TRBV9 CASSVRDTQTQYF TGTGCCAGCAGCGTCCGGGACACTCAGACCCAGTACTTC
many - TRBJ1-1 TRBV29-1 CSVERTVNTEAFF TGCAGCGTTGAGCGGACGGTGAACACTGAAGCTTTCTTT
many TRBD1 TRBJ2-5 TRBV5-1 CASSASGTAEETQYF TGCGCCAGCAGCGCCTCCGGGACAGCAGAAGAGACCCAGTACTTC
- - TRBJ1-2 TRBV14 CASSTRQLLGYIF TGTGCCAGCAGCACCCGACAGTTGTTGGGCTACATCTTC
many - TRBJ2-1 TRBV5-1 CASSLVRLTADNEQFF TGCGCCAGCAGCTTGGTCCGATTGACAGCTGACAATGAGCAGTTCTTC
many - TRBJ2-2 TRBV20-1 CSARPKEELFF TGCAGTGCTAGGCCTAAAGAGGAGCTGTTTTTT
many - TRBJ2-2 TRBV7-9 CASSEQTGELFF TGTGCCAGCAGCGAGCAGACCGGGGAGCTGTTTTTT
many - TRBJ2-5 TRBV7-6 CASSLAVPGPIQETQYF TGTGCCAGCAGCTTAGCCGTCCCTGGCCCCATTCAAGAGACCCAGTACTTC